These 29 T cell receptor beta chains share one sample of origin, sequenced in a study of T cell responses to AZD1222 COVID-19 vaccine. Profiling relied on immunoSEQ multiplex PCR, and the TCRdb table lists in-frame clones only, not all of them. The repertoire holds 100,000 to 150,000 clones, with around 86% as singletons. This specimen was peripheral blood, taken on day 0 of AZD1222 vaccination. The receptors shown here come from an adult in good health.

The chain couples TRBV5-4 to TRBJ2-7, with D possibly called TRBD1 or TRBD2 (5 bases each). The CDR3 spans 12 residues. CDR1 and CDR2 from the germline V gene are SGHNT and YYREEE (reference sequence). V was clipped by 5 bases and J by 6 bases, with 12 bases between them. DNA of the CDR3: TGTGCCAGCAGTTGGGGGAAGTCCGAGCAGTACTTC. This sequence encodes CASSWGKSEQYF.

This clone has a handful of counts. The gene calls are TRBV18 and TRBJ2-5; 7 bases fit TRBD2. Germline V gene lookup returns CDR1 KGHSH and CDR2 LQKENI. This CDR3 comprises 14 residues. The J segment lost 5 bases and the V segment lost 4 bases, leaving 7 bases of the junction unmatched. CDR3 nucleotide sequence: TGTGCCAGCTCACTCCAGGGAGGGAGTGAGACCCAGTACTTC. It yields the protein CASSLQGGSETQYF.

The chain has TRBV6-2 or TRBV6-3 and TRBJ1-5; a possible D gene is TRBD1 (6 bases). The V and J ends lost 4 bases and 0 bases respectively, with 10 bases between them. Germline CDR1 and CDR2: MNHEY and SVGEGT. This CDR3 has 15 amino acids. CDR3 coding DNA: TGTGCCAGCAGTTGGACAGCACTTAGCAATCAGCCCCAGCATTTT. Translated, it gives CASSWTALSNQPQHF.

This clone was recorded a few times. The rearrangement links TRBV5-1 to TRBJ1-6; a possible D gene is TRBD1 (5 bases). The germline V gene has CDR1 SGHRS and CDR2 YFSETQ. Trimming cost V 3 bases and J 6 bases, with 19 bases left between them. The CDR3 spans 17 residues. CDR3 coding DNA: TGCGCCAGCAGCTCCACATGGGGGGTAAAGGGTAATTCACCCCTCCACTTT. It encodes CASSSTWGVKGNSPLHF. Variable domain in full (rest from reference TRBV5-1 and TRBJ1-6): KAGVTQTPRYLIKTRGQQVTLSCSPISGHRSVSWYQQTPGQGLQFLFEYFSETQRNKGNFPGRFSGRQFSNSRSEMNVSTLELGDSALYLCASSSTWGVKGNSPLHFGNGTRLTVT.

This clone is a singleton in its sample. The chain recombines TRBV5-4 with TRBJ2-7, with D maybe TRBD2 (6 bases). The CDR3 runs to 15 residues. Germline CDR1 reads SGHNT; CDR2 reads YYREEE (reference sequence). V lost 2 bases and J lost 3, with 15 bases in between. DNA for the CDR3: TGTGCCAGCAGCTTTGGAGGGCAGGCCAGCTACGAGCAGTACTTC. Its protein product is CASSFGGQASYEQYF. The variable domain in full, completed from reference TRBV5-4 and TRBJ2-7, reads ETGVTQSPTHLIKTRGQQVTLRCSSQSGHNTVSWYQQALGQGPQFIFQYYREEENGRGNFPPRFSGLQFPNYSSELNVNALELDDSALYLCASSFGGQASYEQYFGPGTRLTVT.

This chain joins TRBV5-1 and TRBJ1-6; D possibly corresponds to TRBD1 (6 bases). Trimming removed 0 bases from V and 0 bases from J, with 25 bases in between. Germline V lookup: CDR1 SGHRS, CDR2 YFSETQ. The CDR3 runs 22 residues. CDR3: CASSLARLDPRGPSSYNSPLHF. For the CDR3, the DNA is TGCGCCAGCAGCTTGGCCCGCTTAGACCCCAGGGGCCCCAGCTCCTATAATTCACCCCTCCACTTT.

The chain employs TRBV12-5 and TRBJ1-2; D is possibly TRBD1 (5 bases). CDR3 length: 13 amino acids. CDR1 is LGHNT and CDR2 is FRNRAP in the germline V gene. Trimming took off 5 bases at V and 5 bases at J, with 12 bases between the two ends. The CDR3 sequence is CASGGTAFYGYTF. The CDR3 bases are TGTGCTAGTGGTGGGACTGCCTTTTATGGCTACACCTTC.

The rearrangement joins TRBV29-1 to TRBJ2-4; TRBD2 aligns across 9 bases. V shed 4 bases and J 5 bases; nucleotides not matched to a gene: 6. This CDR3 spans 14 amino acids. Germline V gene lookup returns CDR1 SQVTM and CDR2 ANQGSEA. The chain's CDR3 is CSVGRGGRENIQYF. For the CDR3, the DNA is TGCAGCGTTGGGCGGGGGGGCCGCGAAAACATTCAGTACTTC.

The chain joins TRBV4-3 to TRBJ1-2, with D possibly matching TRBD1 (6 bases). Germline V lookup: CDR1 LGHNA, CDR2 YSLEER. The CDR3 consists of 15 residues. The V gene lost 3 bases and the J gene lost 4 bases, with 15 bases spanning the gap. CDR3 sequence: CASSQGTPRFYGYTF. DNA for the CDR3: TGCGCCAGCAGCCAGGGGACACCGAGGTTCTATGGCTACACCTTC.

This CDR3 reads CASSPVRQITEAFF. For the CDR3, the DNA is TGTGCCAGCTCACCAGTCAGACAGATCACTGAAGCTTTCTTT. V usage is TRBV18 and J usage is TRBJ1-1; D possibly corresponds to TRBD1 (5 bases). The CDR3 spans 14 residues. V gave up 2 bases and J gave up 4 bases, with 11 bases separating them. Per the germline V gene, CDR1 is KGHSH and CDR2 is LQKENI. Looking up the rest from reference TRBV18 and TRBJ1-1 gives the full variable domain: NAGVMQNPRHLVRRRGQEARLRCSPMKGHSHVYWYRQLPEEGLKFMVYLQKENIIDESGMPKERFSAEFPKEGPSILRIQQVVRGDSAAYFCASSPVRQITEAFFGQGTRLTVV.

The chain combines TRBV5-4 with TRBJ1-1, with D perhaps matching TRBD1 (5 bases). Germline assignment: CDR1 SGHNT and CDR2 YYREEE (reference sequence). This CDR3 contains 13 residues. V lost 4 bases, J lost 9 bases, and 16 bases lay in between. The CDR3: CASSPGDRTKAFF. The DNA of the CDR3 is TGTGCCAGCAGCCCGGGAGACAGAACTAAAGCTTTCTTT.

In this sample, this clone turned up once. CDR3 sequence reads: CASSRLTSGKETQYF. The CDR3 region has the DNA TGTGCCAGTAGCAGGCTGACTAGCGGAAAAGAGACCCAGTACTTC. The chain couples TRBV19 to TRBJ2-5, with 9 bases matching TRBD2. CDR1 and CDR2 from the germline V gene are LNHDA and SQIVND (reference sequence). Trimming removed 6 bases from V and 3 bases from J; junction bases left unmatched: 8. The CDR3 runs 15 residues.

The rearrangement links TRBV11-2 to TRBJ2-5; D is tentatively TRBD1 or TRBD2 (6 bases each). Germline CDR1 is SGHAT and CDR2 is FQNNGV. Deletions cut 4 bases from V and 2 bases from J, with 14 bases between. The CDR3 runs to 15 residues. CDR3 region: CASSWMWGAQETQYF. CDR3 in DNA: TGTGCCAGCAGCTGGATGTGGGGGGCACAAGAGACCCAGTACTTC.

The V and J genes are TRBV5-6 and TRBJ1-6; 9 nucleotides align to TRBD1. The CDR3 consists of 17 residues. Germline V gene data show CDR1 as SGHDT and CDR2 as YYEEEE. V shed 4 bases and J 3 bases; nucleotides not matched to a gene: 8. DNA of the CDR3: TGTGCCAGCAGCCAGGAAAGGACAGGGGTCTATAATTCACCCCTCCACTTT. It specifies CASSQERTGVYNSPLHF.

The V gene is TRBV7-8, the J gene TRBJ1-6; D remains unclear. The germline V gene has CDR1 SGHVS and CDR2 FQNEAQ. V was trimmed by 1 base and J by 7 bases, leaving 14 bases between them. The CDR3 has 16 amino acids. CDR3 bases: TGTGCCAGCAGCTTAGAATTAGTGGGAAAGAATTCACCCCTCCACTTT. Amino acids: CASSLELVGKNSPLHF.

The rearrangement uses TRBV5-1 and TRBJ2-4, with D perhaps assigned TRBD1 or TRBD2 (5 bases each). Germline CDR1 and CDR2: SGHRS and YFSETQ. The CDR3 is made up of 14 amino acids. V was pared by 0 bases and J by 7 bases, with 11 bases between. This chain's CDR3 is CASSLDGRENIQYF. The CDR3, as DNA: TGCGCCAGCAGCTTGGACGGCAGGGAGAACATTCAGTACTTC.

This clone came up a few times. The rearrangement links TRBV12-5 to TRBJ1-4; tentatively, D is TRBD1 (6 bases). Germline V lookup: CDR1 LGHNT, CDR2 FRNRAP. V was shortened by 1 base and J by 8 bases, with 14 bases between the two germline ends. The CDR3 runs 15 residues. In DNA form, the CDR3 reads TGTGCTAGTGGTTTGGCCACAGGGTTATCGGAAAAACTGTTTTTT. Protein product: CASGLATGLSEKLFF.

The chain uses TRBV10-3 and TRBJ1-3; D uncertain. Germline CDR1 and CDR2: ENHRY and SYGVKD. V lost 7 bases, J lost 1 base, and 8 bases lay in between. This CDR3 region has 13 residues. The CDR3 DNA follows: TGTGCCATCACCGGGGTATCTGGAAACACCATATATTTT. Protein product: CAITGVSGNTIYF.

The chain is built from TRBV5-6 and TRBJ2-7; 12 bases are a match to TRBD1. Trimming took 3 bases from V and 3 from J; bases not matched to a gene: 4. This CDR3 comprises 15 residues. Germline assignment: CDR1 SGHDT and CDR2 YYEEEE. CDR3 nucleotide sequence: TGTGCCAGCAGCTGGGGACAGGGGGCTCTCTACGAGCAGTACTTC. Translation gives CASSWGQGALYEQYF.

The J gene is TRBJ2-3, the V gene TRBV5-8; D is undetermined. The CDR3 runs 12 residues. Germline loops: CDR1 SGHTS, CDR2 YDEGEE. V gave up 1 base and J gave up 4 bases, with 4 bases separating them. CDR3 nucleotide sequence: TGTGCCAGCAGCTTGTATTCAGATACGCAGTATTTT. It codes for CASSLYSDTQYF.

The chain uses TRBV5-4 and TRBJ2-1; 7 nucleotides align to TRBD1. V was clipped by 1 base and J by 5 bases; unmatched bases: 6. The CDR3 has 15 amino acids. The germline CDR1 and CDR2 sequences are SGHNT and YYREEE (reference sequence). Here the CDR3 reads CASSLRDRVNNEQFF. CDR3 bases: TGTGCCAGCAGCTTGCGTGACAGGGTAAACAATGAGCAGTTCTTC.

This sequence joins TRBV10-3 and TRBJ1-4, with TRBD1 matching 7 bases. With 0 bases clipped from V and 8 bases from J, the junction kept 6 bases outside the gene matches. The CDR3 consists of 15 residues. CDR1 ENHRY and CDR2 SYGVKD come from the germline V gene. CDR3 in DNA: TGTGCCATCAGTGAGTCCAACAGGGGTCAAGAAAAACTGTTTTTT. Encoded protein: CAISESNRGQEKLFF.

The chain recombines TRBV4-3 with TRBJ1-2; 7 positions agree with TRBD1. In germline, CDR1 is LGHNA, CDR2 YSLEER. The length of the CDR3 is 15 residues. With V trimmed by 0 bases and J by 5 bases, 6 bases remained unmatched. Here the CDR3 reads CASSQDSGQVYGYTF. CDR3 DNA: TGCGCCAGCAGCCAAGATTCTGGACAGGTTTATGGCTACACCTTC.

The rearrangement links TRBV19 to TRBJ1-1; weak D call: TRBD1 (6 bases). V dropped 5 bases and J dropped 0 bases, with 13 bases sitting between them. Germline loops: CDR1 LNHDA, CDR2 SQIVND (reference sequence). This CDR3 is 15 amino acids long. For the CDR3, the DNA is TGTGCCAGTAGTGCCGGGGGGGGCATGAACACTGAAGCTTTCTTT. Protein sequence: CASSAGGGMNTEAFF.

The chain carries TRBV6-2 or TRBV6-3 and TRBJ2-3; 11 bases are shared with TRBD2. Germline values: CDR1 MNHEY, CDR2 SVGEGT. V gave up 4 bases and J gave up 2 bases; unmatched junction bases: 11. The CDR3 spans 18 residues. CDR3 sequence: CASSSDLLAGGPTDTQYF. CDR3 coding DNA: TGTGCCAGCAGTTCCGACTTGCTAGCGGGGGGACCCACAGATACGCAGTATTTT.

This clone has just a few counts. The chain is built from TRBV15 and TRBJ1-4, with D possibly being TRBD1 (6 bases). The V end was cut by 5 bases, the J end by 4 bases, with 20 bases between. There are 17 residues in the CDR3. Per germline, CDR1 LNHNV and CDR2 YYDKDF (reference sequence). Here the CDR3 reads CATSGGLPQEINEKLFF. The CDR3 bases are TGTGCCACCAGCGGGGGGCTTCCACAGGAGATTAATGAAAAACTGTTTTTT.

V is TRBV5-1 and J is TRBJ1-4; D possibly corresponds to TRBD1 (6 bases). This CDR3 contains 16 residues. Germline values: CDR1 SGHRS, CDR2 YFSETQ. Trimming took off 4 bases at V and 0 bases at J, with 13 bases between the two ends. This chain's CDR3 is CASSLGQPSTNEKLFF. CDR3 nucleotides: TGCGCCAGCAGCCTTGGACAGCCCTCAACTAATGAAAAACTGTTTTTT.

This clone was detected once. The chain uses TRBV27 and TRBJ2-7, with D maybe TRBD1 (5 bases). The CDR3 contains 14 residues. Germline values: CDR1 MNHEY, CDR2 SMNVEV (reference sequence). Between the trimmed V and J ends, which lost 4 bases and 6 bases, there was a span of 16 bases. The CDR3 here is CASSWGHKAGEQYF. The CDR3 DNA sequence: TGTGCCAGCAGTTGGGGCCATAAGGCTGGCGAGCAGTACTTC.

The J gene is TRBJ1-6, the V gene TRBV6-5; D unclear. Germline V CDR1 and CDR2: MNHEY, SVGAGI. The CDR3 runs to 13 residues. Trimming took off 5 bases at V and 11 bases at J, with 13 bases between the two ends. The CDR3: CASSPQSYTPLHF. The CDR3 bases are TGTGCCAGCAGTCCTCAATCATACACACCCCTCCACTTT.